This T cell receptor beta chain derives from a study of blood T cells in healthy people across ages (dated by TCRdb to between 2014 and 2017). For the study in its entirety: In model experiments, roughly one uniquely barcoded TCR beta cDNA molecule per two T cells was captured by template switching. For two donors (one aged 18 to 29 and one aged 80 or older), the study analyzed two additional independent replicas of 1 million unique cDNA reads from the same blood draw. To avoid experimental bias, donors of different ages were randomly spread across the sequencing lanes. Donors were grouped into four age groups: young (average roughly 15 years), middle-aged (roughly 37), aged (62) and long-lived (over 80). The study measured age-related changes in TCR beta repertoire diversity using deep sequencing normalized with unique cDNA molecular identifiers. What the study reported, not specific to this receptor: Conclusive comparison of naive and antigen-experienced compartments was prevented by the profiling of bulk unsorted PBMCs. Compared with the aged group, the long-lived group had more naive CD4+ T cells, fewer expanded clones and increased TCR diversity, a pattern suggesting age selection. As age increased, observed TCR beta diversity per million T cells dropped in a roughly linear way, and a significant reduction was already evident by age about 40. Because the CMV infection status of the donors was unknown, age-related changes in expanded clonotypes may potentially have been confounded. Estimates of total diversity from one million sequenced T cells were regarded as lower bounds and underestimates. The percentage of naive T cells measured by flow cytometry correlated strongly with observed TCR beta diversity.

The donors were a few dozen Caucasian individuals from Russia, aged roughly 6 to 90 years, who were systemically healthy. About 10 milliliters of peripheral blood were collected from each donor into EDTA-treated Vacutainer tubes. Ficoll-Paque density-gradient centrifugation was used to isolate PBMCs, with at least 6 million obtained per sample. Trizol reagent was used to extract total RNA from PBMCs, with at least 6 micrograms per sample. For every donor, flow cytometry on a PBMC aliquot measured the percentage of naive CD45RAhigh/CD27high T cells. On this clonotype: Its antigen target is currently unknown. No per-base quality is available; no much larger clone lies one base away.

The library was generated by 5' RACE. The listed sequencing device is Illumina HiSeq 2500. A second about 7 to 11 cycle PCR used a sample-barcoded 5' primer and a J-beta primer mix. A template-switch 5' adaptor carrying 12 random nucleotides introduced a unique molecular identifier onto each TCR beta cDNA molecule. Each sample yielded at least 3 million CDR3-containing paired-end reads. First-strand cDNA was synthesized from all RNA with the Mint cDNA synthesis kit, primed by a TRBC-specific oligonucleotide. All cDNA was treated with uracil-DNA glycosylase and then went through a first 18-cycle PCR with the universal primers M1SS and BC2_uni_R. In the source study's methods: For normalization, 1 million high-quality reads were randomly selected from each sample, with every read carrying a distinct molecular identifier. Reads sharing molecular identifiers were discarded rather than binned into consensus sequences. MiTCR, run with a Q25 quality threshold and the strictest error-elimination algorithm, handled CDR3 identification, clonotype clustering and error correction. A nonparametric unseen species model with Euler transformation was used to estimate lower-bound total TCR beta diversity. Through fastp at Q25 and MiXCR, TCRdb rebuilt clones from the public reads, retaining in-frame beta chains. When rows share a CDR3 protein, they turn into one entry using the most common DNA and genes. These V and J calls rely on TCRdb rather than the paper's analysis. The sample includes hundreds of thousands of distinct CDR3 sequences, with 58% observed a single time. The leading ten clones occupy approximately 20% of the sample.

The germline V gene (reference sequence) specifies DFQATT as CDR1 and SNEGSKA as CDR2. From its cysteine to its phenylalanine, the CDR3 spans 14 amino acids. Only the CDR3 portion is preserved as DNA: 42 bases, with reading frame beginning at the first base. V loses 6 bases of germline sequence and J loses 1 base, and the interval between the two ends is 12 bases. Sequencing was done on a sample of blood. The receptor chain draws on TRBV20-1 and TRBJ1-4; the D segment could be TRBD1, given 6 matching bases. The sequence was obtained from a man aged 25 to 40 in good health. The CDR3 loop reads CSARDRLTNEKLFF. At the DNA level, the sequence is TGCAGTGCCCGAGACAGGCTAACTAATGAAAAACTGTTTTTT.